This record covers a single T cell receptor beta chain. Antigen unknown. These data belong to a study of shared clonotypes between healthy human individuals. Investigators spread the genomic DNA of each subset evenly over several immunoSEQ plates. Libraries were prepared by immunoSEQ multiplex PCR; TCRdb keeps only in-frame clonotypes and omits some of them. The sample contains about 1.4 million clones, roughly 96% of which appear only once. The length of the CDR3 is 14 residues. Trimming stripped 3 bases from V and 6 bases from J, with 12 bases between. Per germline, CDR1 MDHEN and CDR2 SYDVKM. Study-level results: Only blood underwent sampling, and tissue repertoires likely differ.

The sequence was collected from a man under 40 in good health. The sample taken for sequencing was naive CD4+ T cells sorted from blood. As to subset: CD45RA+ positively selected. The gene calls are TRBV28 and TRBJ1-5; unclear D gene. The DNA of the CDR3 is TGTGCCAGCAGTTTTCGCGGGGTGGCTCAGCCCCAGCATTTT. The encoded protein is CASSFRGVAQPQHF.